Included here is one TCR beta chain sequence, with context. Germline CDR1 MDHEN, CDR2 SYDVKM. The CDR3 loop spans 18 amino acids. The V end was cut by 6 bases, the J end by 0 bases, with 21 bases between. Clones were sequenced by immunoSEQ multiplex PCR, and TCRdb holds only the in-frame ones, with some missing. This table has around 140,000 clones, 90% to 95% appearing once. The data originate from a study of control samples from healthy donors and cancer patients. The chain joins TRBV28 to TRBJ1-3; perhaps TRBD1 as D (6 bases). The TCR was taken from a man between 18 and 35 years old in good health. The sequencing sample was made of blood. This chain's CDR3 is CASSPSALDRISGNTIYF. As DNA, the CDR3 is TGTGCCAGCAGCCCCTCCGCCCTAGACAGGATCTCTGGAAACACCATATATTTT.